This T cell receptor beta chain came from a study of metastatic and nonmetastatic thyroid tumors. Study-level background: Patients with malignant and benign thyroid disease provided blood and tumor or nodule tissue, whose repertoires were compared. General study results and limits: As reported, TCR beta diversity in blood and tumor was significantly higher in malignant thyroid tumors than in benign nodules.

This CDR3 has 13 residues. V lost 5 bases, J lost 3 bases, and 10 bases lay in between. CDR1 and CDR2 (germline): SGHTA, FQGNSA. In the original analysis: Clinicopathological groups of papillary thyroid cancer showed CDR3 differences that were used to build a distant-metastasis classifier. TCRdb reprocessed the PCR reads using MiXCR. The authors' filters were not applied to this entry. The data contain some 39,000 clones, less than 20% of them singletons. Concerning this clone: No antigen is known for it.

Thyroid surgery was preceded by no treatment in any patient. The V call is TRBV7-2, the J call TRBJ1-1; D is unclear. Specimen: blood. This TCR derives from a female donor with papillary thyroid cancer or a benign thyroid nodule (not recorded which). Some clones in this sample may be carry-over from other donors' samples. CDR3 DNA: TGTGCCAGCAGCGAACACCCGGACACTGAAGCTTTCTTT. It encodes CASSEHPDTEAFF.